Given below is one TCR beta chain in context. The antigen remains unidentified. Atypia-free adjacent lung was sampled at least 2 cm beyond the tumor margin. The data stem from a study of T cells in localized non-small cell lung cancer. Study observations and caveats: Longer overall survival was associated with a higher density of T cells in the blood.

The CDR3 has 17 residues. V lost 6 bases, J lost 5 bases, and 23 bases lay in between. Measured with immunoSEQ multiplex PCR; TCRdb has only the in-frame clones, and not every one. The table has about 1,200 clones, roughly 15% seen once. This TCR was recovered from a male donor aged 60 or over with stage I lung adenocarcinoma. Sequenced material: normal lung tissue next to the tumor, taken before any cancer treatment. The chain joins TRBV23-1 to TRBJ1-5, with no clear D. TRBV23-1 carries the ORF label, with uncertain function. Here the CDR3 reads CASSPAEGPPFYQPQHF. CDR3 sequence (DNA): TGCGCCAGCAGCCCAGCGGAAGGGCCGCCCTTTTATCAGCCCCAGCATTTT.